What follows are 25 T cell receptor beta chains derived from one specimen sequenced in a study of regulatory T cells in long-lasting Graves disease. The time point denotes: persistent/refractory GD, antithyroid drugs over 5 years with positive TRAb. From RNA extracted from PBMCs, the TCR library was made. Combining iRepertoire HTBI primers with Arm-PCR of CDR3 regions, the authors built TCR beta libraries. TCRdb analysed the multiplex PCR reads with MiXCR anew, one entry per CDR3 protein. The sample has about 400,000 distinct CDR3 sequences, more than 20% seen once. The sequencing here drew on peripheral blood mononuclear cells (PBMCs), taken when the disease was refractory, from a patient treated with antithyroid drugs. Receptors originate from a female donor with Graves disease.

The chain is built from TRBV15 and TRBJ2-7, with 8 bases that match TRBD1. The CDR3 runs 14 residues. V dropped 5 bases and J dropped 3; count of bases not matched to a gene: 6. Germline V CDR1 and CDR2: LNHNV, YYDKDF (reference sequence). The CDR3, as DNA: TGTGCCACCAGCGACCGCAGGGGGCTCTACGAGCAGTACTTC. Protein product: CATSDRRGLYEQYF. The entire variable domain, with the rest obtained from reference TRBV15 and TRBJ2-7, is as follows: DAMVIQNPRYQVTQFGKPVTLSCSQTLNHNVMYWYQQKSSQAPKLLFHYYDKDFNNEADTPDNFQSRRPNTSFCFLDIRSPGLGDTAMYLCATSDRRGLYEQYFGPGTRLTVT.

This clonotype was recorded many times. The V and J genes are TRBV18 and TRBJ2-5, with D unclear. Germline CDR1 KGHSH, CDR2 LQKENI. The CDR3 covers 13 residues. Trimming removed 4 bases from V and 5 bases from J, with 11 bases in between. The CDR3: CASSLQQKETQYF. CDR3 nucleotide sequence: TGTGCCAGCTCACTGCAGCAGAAGGAGACCCAGTACTTC.

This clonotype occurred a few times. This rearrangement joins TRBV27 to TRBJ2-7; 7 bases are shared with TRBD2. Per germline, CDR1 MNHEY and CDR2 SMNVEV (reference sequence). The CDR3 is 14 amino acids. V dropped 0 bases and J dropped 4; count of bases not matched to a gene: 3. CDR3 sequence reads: CASSLSSGGYEQYF. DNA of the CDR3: TGTGCCAGCAGTTTATCCTCGGGGGGATACGAGCAGTACTTC.

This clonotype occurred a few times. The CDR3 is CASSQDWTGTYEQYF. DNA of the CDR3: TGCGCCAGCAGCCAAGATTGGACGGGGACCTACGAGCAGTACTTC. V usage is TRBV4-1 and J usage is TRBJ2-7, with TRBD2 as a possible D gene (5 bases). V was clipped by 0 bases and J by 2 bases, with 11 bases between them. Germline CDR1 MGHRA, CDR2 YSYEKL. There are 15 residues in the CDR3.

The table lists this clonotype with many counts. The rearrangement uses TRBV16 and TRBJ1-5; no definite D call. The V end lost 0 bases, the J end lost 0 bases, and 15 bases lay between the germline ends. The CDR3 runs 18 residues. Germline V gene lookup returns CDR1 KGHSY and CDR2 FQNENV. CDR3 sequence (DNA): TGTGCCAGCAGCCAATCGGGATTGGCAGGTTATAGCAATCAGCCCCAGCATTTT. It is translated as CASSQSGLAGYSNQPQHF. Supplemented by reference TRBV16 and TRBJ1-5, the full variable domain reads GEEVAQTPKHLVRGEGQKAKLYCAPIKGHSYVFWYQQVLKNEFKFLISFQNENVFDETGMPKERFSAKCLPNSPCSLEIQATKLEDSAVYFCASSQSGLAGYSNQPQHFGDGTRLSIL.

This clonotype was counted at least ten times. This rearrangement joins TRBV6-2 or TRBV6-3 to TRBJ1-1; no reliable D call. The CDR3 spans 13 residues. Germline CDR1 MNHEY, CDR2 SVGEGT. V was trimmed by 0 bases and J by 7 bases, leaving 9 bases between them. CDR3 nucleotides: TGTGCCAGCAGTTACTCGAGGTTCCGTGAAGCTTTCTTT. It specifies CASSYSRFREAFF.

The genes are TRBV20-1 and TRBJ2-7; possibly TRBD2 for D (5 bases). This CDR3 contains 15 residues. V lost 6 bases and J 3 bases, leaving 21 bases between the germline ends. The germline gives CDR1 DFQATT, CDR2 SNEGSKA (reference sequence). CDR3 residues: CSAGNLALSSYEQYF. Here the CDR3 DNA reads TGCAGTGCCGGGAACTTGGCCCTCTCCAGCTACGAGCAGTACTTC.

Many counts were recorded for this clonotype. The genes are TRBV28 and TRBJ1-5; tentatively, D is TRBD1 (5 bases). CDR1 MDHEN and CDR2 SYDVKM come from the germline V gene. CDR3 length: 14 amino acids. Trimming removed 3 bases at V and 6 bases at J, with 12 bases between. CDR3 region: CASSFSRGSQPQHF. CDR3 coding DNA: TGTGCCAGCAGTTTTTCAAGGGGAAGTCAGCCCCAGCATTTT.

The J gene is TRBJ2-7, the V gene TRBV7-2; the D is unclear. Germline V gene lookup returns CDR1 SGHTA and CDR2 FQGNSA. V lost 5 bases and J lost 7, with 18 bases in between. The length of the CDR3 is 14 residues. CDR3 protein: CASSLDVVPFEQYF. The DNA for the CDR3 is TGTGCCAGCAGCCTGGACGTGGTTCCATTTGAGCAGTACTTC.

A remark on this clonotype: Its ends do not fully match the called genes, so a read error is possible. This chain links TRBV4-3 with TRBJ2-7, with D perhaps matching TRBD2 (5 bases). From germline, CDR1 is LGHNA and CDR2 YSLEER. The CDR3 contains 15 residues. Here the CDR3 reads CVSSQERGSSYEQYF. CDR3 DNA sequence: TGCGTCAGCAGCCAAGAACGAGGGAGCTCCTACGAGCAGTACTTC.

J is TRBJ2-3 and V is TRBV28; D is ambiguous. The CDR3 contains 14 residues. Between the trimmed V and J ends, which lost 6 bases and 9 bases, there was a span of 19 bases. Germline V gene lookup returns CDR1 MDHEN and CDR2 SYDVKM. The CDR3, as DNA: TGTGCCAGCAGCCTCATAACAAGTCCGGGCACGCAGTATTTT. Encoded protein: CASSLITSPGTQYF. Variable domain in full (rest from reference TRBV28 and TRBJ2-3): DVKVTQSSRYLVKRTGEKVFLECVQDMDHENMFWYRQDPGLGLRLIYFSYDVKMKEKGDIPEGYSVSREKKERFSLILESASTNQTSMYLCASSLITSPGTQYFGPGTRLTVL.

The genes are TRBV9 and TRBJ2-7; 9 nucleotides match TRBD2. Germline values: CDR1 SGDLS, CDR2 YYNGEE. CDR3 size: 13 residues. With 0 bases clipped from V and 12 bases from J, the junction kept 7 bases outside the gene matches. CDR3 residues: CASSVGVAGELYF. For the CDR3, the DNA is TGTGCCAGCAGCGTAGGAGTAGCGGGAGAACTGTACTTC.

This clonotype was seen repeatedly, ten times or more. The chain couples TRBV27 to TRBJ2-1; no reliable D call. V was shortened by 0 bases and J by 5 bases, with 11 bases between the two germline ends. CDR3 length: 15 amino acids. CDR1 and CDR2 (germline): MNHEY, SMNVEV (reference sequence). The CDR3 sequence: CASSLSLPNHNEQFF. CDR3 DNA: TGTGCCAGCAGTTTATCACTCCCTAACCACAATGAGCAGTTCTTC.

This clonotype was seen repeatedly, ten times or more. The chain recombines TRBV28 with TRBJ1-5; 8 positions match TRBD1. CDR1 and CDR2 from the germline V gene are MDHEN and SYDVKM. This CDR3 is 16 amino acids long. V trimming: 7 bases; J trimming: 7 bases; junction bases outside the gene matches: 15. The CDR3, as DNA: TGTGCCAGCACCTCAGGGAAAACAGGGGGATACCAGCCCCAGCATTTT. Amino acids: CASTSGKTGGYQPQHF.

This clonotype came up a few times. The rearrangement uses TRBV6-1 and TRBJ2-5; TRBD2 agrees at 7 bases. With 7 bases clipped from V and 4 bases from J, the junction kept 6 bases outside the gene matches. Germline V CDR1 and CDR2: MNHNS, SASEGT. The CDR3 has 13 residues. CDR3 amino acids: CASTQGGVETQYF. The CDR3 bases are TGTGCCAGCACCCAGGGAGGGGTAGAGACCCAGTACTTC.

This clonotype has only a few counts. The CDR3 coding sequence is TGTGCCAGCACTTCCGGGACACCTATCGGGGAGCTGTTTTTT. Its protein is CASTSGTPIGELFF. The V call is TRBV28, the J call TRBJ2-2; D might be TRBD1 (6 bases). V was cut by 7 bases and J by 7 bases, with 16 bases left in between. The CDR3 covers 14 residues. Per germline, CDR1 MDHEN and CDR2 SYDVKM.

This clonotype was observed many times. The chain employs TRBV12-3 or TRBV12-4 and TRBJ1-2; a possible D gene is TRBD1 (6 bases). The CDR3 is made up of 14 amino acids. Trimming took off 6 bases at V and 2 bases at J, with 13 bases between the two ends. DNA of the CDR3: TGTGCCAGCAGCCCAACGGGGGCCAACTATGGCTACACCTTC. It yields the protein CASSPTGANYGYTF.

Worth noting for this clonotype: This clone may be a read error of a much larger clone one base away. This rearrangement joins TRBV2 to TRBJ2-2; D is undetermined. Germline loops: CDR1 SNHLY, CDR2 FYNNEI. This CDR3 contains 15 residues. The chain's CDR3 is CVSSEGLGNTGELFF. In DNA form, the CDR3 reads TGTGTCAGCAGTGAAGGGCTAGGAAACACCGGGGAGCTGTTTTTT.

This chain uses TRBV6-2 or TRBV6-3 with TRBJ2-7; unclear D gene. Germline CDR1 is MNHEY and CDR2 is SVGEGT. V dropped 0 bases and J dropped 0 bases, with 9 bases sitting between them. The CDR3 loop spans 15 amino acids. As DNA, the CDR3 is TGTGCCAGCAGTTACTCCACTGGTTACTCCTACGAGCAGTACTTC. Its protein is CASSYSTGYSYEQYF.

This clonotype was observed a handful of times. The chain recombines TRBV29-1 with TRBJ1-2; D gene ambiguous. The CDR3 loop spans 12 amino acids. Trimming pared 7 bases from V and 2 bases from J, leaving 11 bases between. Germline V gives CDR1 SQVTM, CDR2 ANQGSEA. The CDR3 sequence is CSGGEVNYGYTF. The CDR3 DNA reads TGCAGCGGGGGAGAGGTAAACTATGGCTACACCTTC.

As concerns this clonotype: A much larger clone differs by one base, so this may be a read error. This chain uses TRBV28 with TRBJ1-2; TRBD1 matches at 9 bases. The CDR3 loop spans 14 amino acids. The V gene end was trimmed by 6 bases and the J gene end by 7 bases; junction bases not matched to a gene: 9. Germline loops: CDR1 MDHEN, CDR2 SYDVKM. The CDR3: CASSHHGTGIGYTF. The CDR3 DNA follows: TGTGCCAGCAGCCACCACGGGACAGGGATTGGCTACACCTTC.

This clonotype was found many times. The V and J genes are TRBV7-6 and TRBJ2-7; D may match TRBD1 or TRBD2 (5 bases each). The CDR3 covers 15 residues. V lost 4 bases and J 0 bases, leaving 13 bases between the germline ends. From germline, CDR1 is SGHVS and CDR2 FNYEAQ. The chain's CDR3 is CASSSRDGSSYEQYF. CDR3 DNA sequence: TGTGCCAGCAGCTCAAGGGACGGTAGCTCCTACGAGCAGTACTTC.

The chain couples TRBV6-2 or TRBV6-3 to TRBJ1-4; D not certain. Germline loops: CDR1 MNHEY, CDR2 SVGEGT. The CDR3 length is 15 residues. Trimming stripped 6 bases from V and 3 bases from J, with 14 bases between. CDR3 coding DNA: TGTGCCAGCAGGGGCTCATTGGGCCCTAATGAAAAACTGTTTTTT. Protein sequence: CASRGSLGPNEKLFF.

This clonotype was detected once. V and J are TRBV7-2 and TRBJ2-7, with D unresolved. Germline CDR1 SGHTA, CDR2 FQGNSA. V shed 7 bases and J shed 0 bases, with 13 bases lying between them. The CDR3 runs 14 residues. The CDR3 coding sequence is TGTGCCAGCAACTTTTCTTCAAGCTCCTACGAGCAGTACTTC. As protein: CASNFSSSSYEQYF.

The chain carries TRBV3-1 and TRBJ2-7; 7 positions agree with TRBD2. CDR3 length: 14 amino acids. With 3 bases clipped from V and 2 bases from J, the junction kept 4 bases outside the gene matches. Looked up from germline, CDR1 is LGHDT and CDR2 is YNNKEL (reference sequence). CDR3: CASSHREAPYEQYF. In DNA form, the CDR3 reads TGTGCCAGCAGCCACCGGGAGGCCCCCTACGAGCAGTACTTC.